This T cell receptor beta chain is from a study of cytomegalovirus exposure and HLA in healthy donors (dated by TCRdb to the late 2010s). Study-level background: An earlier analysis of approximately 640 of the donors reported approximately 290 Gb of sequence data and 117 million unique TCR beta sequences from around 200 million T cells. An early release that covered fewer than 800 HLA-typed donors contained approximately 300 gigabases of sequencing data and 80 million or so unique TCR sequences. Among the roughly 400 genotyped donors, 75% to 90% belonged to the genetic ancestry cluster associated with self-reported Caucasian donors. The study aimed to test whether cataloging public T cell receptors could reveal signatures of past pathogen exposure. Using immunosequencing, the study profiled T cell repertoires from around 670 subjects and related those repertoires to cytomegalovirus serostatus. Besides the first cohort of approximately 710 subjects, a separate validation cohort made up of about 120 different subjects was used. High-throughput TCR immunosequencing, statistical association of individual TCRs with disease status, and machine learning were combined to predict cytomegalovirus infection status. In a later analysis, previously published TCR beta repertoires from roughly 710 donors were re-analyzed and high-resolution HLA genotyping was added so that TCR occurrence patterns could be studied. In the later analysis, no new phenotypic data were used to find candidate immune exposures; instead, reliance was placed on TCR beta sequences and their occurrence across donors. To decide whether each TCR beta V gene segment behaved as functional or pseudogenic, an earlier analysis of some 580 of the donors relied on high-throughput TCR beta sequencing. Donor age, sex, ethnicity and CMV serostatus were collected together with the repertoire data. A later genetic analysis took genome-wide SNP genotypes for about 55% of the 666 donors and used that subset as a discovery cohort. All discovery cohort repertoires had been generated using a single sequencing platform. Class I and class II HLA loci were covered by the typing at four-digit resolution. The number of donors typed differed by locus, with roughly 620-630 for A, B, C, DRB1 and DQB1, 522 for DQA1, some 570 for DPA1, and over 400 for DPB1. Five DR-DQ haplotypes were handled as single units for association and clustering because linkage in the cohort was strong. Among roughly 400 genotyped donors of the cohort, an average of approximately 240,000 unique TCR beta nucleotide sequences were sequenced per donor, roughly a sixth of them non-productive.

The cohort was made up of approximately 700 healthy bone marrow donors. At the time of sampling, every cohort member was nominally healthy, though immune exposures that went unrecorded were likely present. The donor was CMV seronegative and belonged to the group of around 400 seronegative cohort members. Each donor provided a peripheral blood sample, and peripheral blood mononuclear cells were used for TCR beta sequencing. The Qiagen DNeasy Blood Extraction Kit was used to extract genomic DNA from the blood cell samples. Summary of the overall study and its limitations: Strong co-occurrence of HLA alleles, especially DR and DQ, made assigning TCR associations to individual alleles difficult. According to a later analysis, parvovirus B19, influenza, CMV and Epstein-Barr virus appeared linked to several top co-occurrence clusters. Some IMGT-functional V segments, including TRBV6-2 and TRBV6-3, could not be told apart with the 87-base-pair reads, so those segments were excluded. In a later analysis, HLA-associated TCR beta chains were found to be more clonally expanded and to have lower generation probabilities than equally common non-associated chains. For the cohort, immune exposure information was limited to CMV serostatus. HLA typing was unavailable for some donors at each locus, so association tests used only the typed subset. The study listed approximately 150 TCR beta chains as associated with cytomegalovirus. Sequencing depth was assumed to be roughly uniform across donors in the presence/absence analyses, though that assumption may not hold. While some public TCRs were present in many individuals, most TCR sequences turned up only very rarely across donors. The earlier analysis of approximately 560 of the donors excluded some 15 rarely observed V segments, including chromosome 9 orphons, because counts were too low. A few of the identified cytomegalovirus-associated TCR beta chains were confirmed in vitro to be specific for cytomegalovirus antigens. A later genetic analysis associated a missense DCLRE1C variant with V-gene and J-gene trimming of TCR beta chains, and an independent cohort replicated the association. A later genetic analysis reported fewer N-insertions in productive TCRs among donors in an Asian-associated ancestry cluster than the roughly 690-donor mean. A cluster of highly shared sequence variants was judged likely to represent a technical artifact of the sequencing pipeline. A further reported finding was that TCR beta sequences accurately predicted the HLA-A and HLA-B alleles for most subjects in the first cohort. This cohort had only TCR beta chains sequenced, and the lack of alpha or paired-chain data limited which features could be detected. The authors suggested that the approach could potentially be extended to other disease states and immunological phenotypes. Cytomegalovirus status was reported to be diagnosed by the classifier with high specificity and sensitivity in both the original and validation cohorts. An earlier analysis of approximately 500 of the donors showed that most TCR beta V segments appeared in productive rearrangements either about 87% or about 30% of the time, which broadly matched IMGT annotations. At a false discovery rate of 0.05, a later analysis linked around 17,000 TCR beta sequences to specific HLA alleles. According to a later analysis, TCR association rates differed among HLA loci, with DRB1 alleles showing the most associated TCRs and HLA-C alleles showing the fewest. A later analysis found that most CMV-associated TCR beta chains appeared HLA-restricted, with HLA associations seemingly driven largely by CMV exposure. Correlated functional status among segregating V segments might be attributable to linkage disequilibrium, but an unknown experimental factor could not be ruled out.

This clone was counted between two and nine times. Its antigen is still unknown. No base qualities exist here, and no much larger clone lies one base off it. Library prep was done by the immunoSEQ multiplex PCR assay. A mixture of 60 forward primers for TCR Vbeta segments and 13 reverse primers for TCR Jbeta segments was used in the multiplex PCR. Amplification of the CDR3 region of rearranged TCR beta genes was performed with a multiplex PCR assay on genomic DNA. Amplified TCR beta libraries were sequenced as 87-base-pair reads on the Illumina HiSeq System. Per the source publication's procedure: A later analysis tallied roughly 78 million unique TCR beta chains across the 660 or so repertoires, and around 10 million of those chains were shared by two or more donors. Raw reads were error-corrected and collapsed into unique sequences by a nearest-neighbor algorithm in which closely related sequences were merged to remove PCR and sequencing errors. V, D and J gene segments were assigned by aligning CDR3 sequences to IMGT reference sequences. For a sequence to be retained, a match of at least six nucleotides was required to both a V gene segment and a J gene segment. Rearrangements were called productive when the CDR3 lacked stop codons and stayed in frame with V and J; all others were non-productive. CDR3 was defined according to IMGT convention as the region running from the second conserved V-encoded cysteine to the conserved J-encoded phenylalanine. The earlier analysis of 450 to 750 of the donors excluded any sequence lacking an unambiguous match to a single V gene segment. An earlier analysis of 587 of the donors called V segments functional above 56.7% productive rearrangements and segregating when the between-donor standard deviation exceeded 5%. A statistical classification framework was built for diagnosing cytomegalovirus status from the catalog of TCR beta chain sequences. A later analysis assigned V and J genes by comparing TCR nucleotide sequences with IMGT/GENE-DB human TR gene sequences. In a later analysis, CDR3 sequences and most-parsimonious VDJ recombination scenarios were assigned using the TCRdist pipeline. In a later analysis, each TCR beta chain was defined by its CDR3 amino acid sequence together with its V-gene family, and reads without a unique V-gene family were excluded. In a later analysis, nearly 600 highly shared, low-generation-probability nucleotide sequences were removed to address suspected cross-contamination and a sequencing artifact. In a later analysis, a clonal expansion index for each public chain was calculated from normalized within-repertoire ranks of inferred template counts. In a later analysis, generation probabilities were computed with a VDJ recombination model fitted to out-of-frame rearrangements, and the resulting probabilities were checked against IGoR. Hypergeometric tests were used in a later analysis to score TCR-TCR, TCR-HLA and TCR-CMV co-occurrence, with a repertoire-size bias correction applied to the TCR pairs. A later analysis estimated false discovery rates by permuting HLA or CMV assignments 20 times. In a later analysis, co-occurring TCRs were grouped using DBSCAN, and TCRdist sequence similarity was added for clustering within HLA-allele-positive subsets. Repertoires with fewer than 30,000 or more than 120,000 public chains, plus five repertoires with anomalous nucleotide sharing, were excluded from co-occurrence clustering. The table comes from immuneACCESS by way of TCRdb, which keeps in-frame sequences with V and J called. Part of the clones is missing from these tables; in studies checked, under half for an unresolved V gene and the rest for unknown reasons. The V and J calls and clone size were taken over from that table, and D and trimming were inferred from the DNA. In this sample the table shows around 170,000 clones, 84% of which occur a single time. The top ten constitute around 0.41% of the sample.

V and J are truncated by 2 bases and 8 bases respectively, leaving an intervening sequence of 12 bases. The CDR3 sequence holds 14 residues, the cysteine and phenylalanine included. CDR3 DNA is the only sequence kept; it has 42 bases, read in frame from the first base. Sequences SEHNR (CDR1) and FQNEAQ (CDR2) are obtained from the germline V gene (reference sequence). The chain joins TRBV7-9 to TRBJ1-4; matching of 6 bases hints at TRBD1 as the D gene. The receptor's source is a boy aged 2-15 years in good health and CMV-seronegative. The sequencing input was PBMCs. The nucleotides are TGTGCCAGCAGCTTAATCGGACAGACGGAAAAACTGTTTTTT. It is translated as CASSLIGQTEKLFF.